This TCR beta chain was obtained from a study of blood T cell repertoires in COVID-19. Whole-study context: The origin of the acute and convalescent COVID-19 samples was the United States, Italy and Spain. T cells, B-cell-depleted T cells, or PBMCs provided the cDNA or gDNA that served as material.

The CDR3 covers 14 residues. The V and J ends lost 1 base and 4 bases, in that order; junction bases with no gene match: 3. In germline, CDR1 is LGHDT, CDR2 YNNKEL (reference sequence). Per the study methods: Scientists estimated how many nucleated cells there were by amplifying reference gene primers. Measured with immunoSEQ multiplex PCR; TCRdb has only the in-frame clones, and not every one. The DNA was the basis for D and trimming; V, J and clone size are from that table. The sample lists around 140,000 clones, 80% to 90% occurring once. This chain connects TRBV3-1 (or the pseudogene TRBV3-2) to TRBJ1-2; 7 bases are shared with TRBD1. The sequencing input was peripheral blood. The source of this sequence is a woman in her 50s with acute or convalescent COVID-19. CDR3 DNA: TGTGCCAGCAGCCAAGGGGGACAGAGCTATGGCTACACCTTC. Translated: CASSQGGQSYGYTF.